This T cell receptor (beta chain) came from a study of neoadjuvant nivolumab and ipilimumab in lung cancer. The study, taken as a whole, reports: Only a small number of samples underwent TCR sequencing.

Generated by immunoSEQ multiplex PCR, the TCRdb table keeps only in-frame clones and is missing some. The table includes about 19,000 clones, about 89% detected once. About this clone itself: Its antigen is unidentified.

This CDR3 contains 11 residues. V gave up 2 bases and J gave up 16 bases, with 15 bases separating them. Germline values: CDR1 GTSNPN, CDR2 SVGIG (reference sequence). The chain carries TRBV30 and TRBJ2-1, with D possibly matching TRBD2 (6 bases). Sample: peripheral blood, taken before neoadjuvant nivolumab, alone or with ipilimumab. The clonotype comes from an adult with non-small cell lung cancer. The CDR3 loop reads CAWSPTRETFF. The CDR3 bases are TGTGCCTGGAGTCCGACCCGGGAGACTTTCTTC.